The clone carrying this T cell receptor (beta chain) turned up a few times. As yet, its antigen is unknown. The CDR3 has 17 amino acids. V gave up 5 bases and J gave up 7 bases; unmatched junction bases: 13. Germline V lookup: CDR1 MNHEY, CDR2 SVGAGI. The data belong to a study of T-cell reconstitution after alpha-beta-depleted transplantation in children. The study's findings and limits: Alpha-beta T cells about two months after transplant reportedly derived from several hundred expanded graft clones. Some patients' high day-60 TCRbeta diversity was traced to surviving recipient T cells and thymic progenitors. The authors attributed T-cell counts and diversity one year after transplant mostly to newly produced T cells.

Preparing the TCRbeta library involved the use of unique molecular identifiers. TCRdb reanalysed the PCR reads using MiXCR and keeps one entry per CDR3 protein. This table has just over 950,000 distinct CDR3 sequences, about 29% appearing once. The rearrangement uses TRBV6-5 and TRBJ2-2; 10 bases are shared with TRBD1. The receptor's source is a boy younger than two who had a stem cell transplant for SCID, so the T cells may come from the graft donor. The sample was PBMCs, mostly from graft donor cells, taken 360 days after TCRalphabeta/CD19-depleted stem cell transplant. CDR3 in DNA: TGTGCCAGCAGTCCCTCGACAGGGGGCGCGGTCAGCGGGGAGCTGTTTTTT. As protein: CASSPSTGGAVSGELFF.